This T cell receptor beta chain emerged from a study of CD8 T cells in Susac syndrome. This clonotype was detected a few times. CDR1 MDHEN and CDR2 SYDVKM come from the germline V gene. V lost 3 bases and J lost 4, with 1 base in between. The CDR3 length is 11 residues. RNA in amounts of roughly 0.5 to 1 ug was reverse transcribed with random hexamers. TCRdb reprocessed the immunoSEQ multiplex PCR reads with MiXCR, giving one entry per CDR3 protein. The profile covers roughly 190,000 distinct CDR3 sequences, with approximately 93% appearing a single time and 0.095% to 0.12% taken by the ten largest. Sequences were obtained from CD4+ T cells from PBMCs. The chain employs TRBV28 and TRBJ2-1; the D is unclear. The origin of this receptor is a human donor in good health. The CDR3 is CASSFYNEQFF. The DNA of the CDR3 is TGTGCCAGCAGTTTTTACAATGAGCAGTTCTTC.